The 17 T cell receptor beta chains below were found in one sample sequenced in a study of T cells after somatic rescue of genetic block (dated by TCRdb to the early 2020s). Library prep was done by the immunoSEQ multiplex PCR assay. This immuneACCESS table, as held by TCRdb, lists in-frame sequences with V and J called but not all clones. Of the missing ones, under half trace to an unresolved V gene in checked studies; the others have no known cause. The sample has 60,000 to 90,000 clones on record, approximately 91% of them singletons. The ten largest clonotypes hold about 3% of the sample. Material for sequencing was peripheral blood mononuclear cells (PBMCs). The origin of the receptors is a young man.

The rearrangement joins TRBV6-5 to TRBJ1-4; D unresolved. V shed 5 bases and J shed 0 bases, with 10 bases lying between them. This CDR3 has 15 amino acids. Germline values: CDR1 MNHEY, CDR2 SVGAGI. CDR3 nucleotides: TGTGCCAGCAGTCAATACAGTGCAACTAATGAAAAACTGTTTTTT. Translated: CASSQYSATNEKLFF.

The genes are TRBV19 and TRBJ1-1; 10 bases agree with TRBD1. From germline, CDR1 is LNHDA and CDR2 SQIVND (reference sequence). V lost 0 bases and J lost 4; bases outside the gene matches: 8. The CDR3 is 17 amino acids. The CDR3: CASSIDLGQGSITEAFF. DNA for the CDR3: TGTGCCAGTAGTATAGATCTGGGACAGGGGAGCATCACTGAAGCTTTCTTT.

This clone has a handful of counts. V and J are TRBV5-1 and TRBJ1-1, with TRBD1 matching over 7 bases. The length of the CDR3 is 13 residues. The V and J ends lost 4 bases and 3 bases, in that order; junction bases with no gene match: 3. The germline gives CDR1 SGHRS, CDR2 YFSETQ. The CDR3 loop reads CASSQDRDTEAFF. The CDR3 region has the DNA TGCGCCAGCAGCCAAGACAGGGACACTGAAGCTTTCTTT.

DNA for the CDR3: TGCGCCAGCAGCTTGGACCCAACAGGGGCGGGTGGCTACACCTTC. Translated, it gives CASSLDPTGAGGYTF. This sequence joins TRBV5-1 and TRBJ1-2; 7 bases are shared with TRBD1. In germline, CDR1 is SGHRS, CDR2 YFSETQ. This CDR3 has 15 residues. The junction had 9 bases not matched to a gene; V was cut back by 0 bases and J by 7 bases.

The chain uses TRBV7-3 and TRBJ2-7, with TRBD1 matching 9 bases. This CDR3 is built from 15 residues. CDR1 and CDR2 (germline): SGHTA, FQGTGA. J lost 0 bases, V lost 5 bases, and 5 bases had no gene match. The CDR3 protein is CASSAGTGHSYEQYF. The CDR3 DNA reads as TGTGCCAGCAGCGCAGGGACAGGGCACTCCTACGAGCAGTACTTC.

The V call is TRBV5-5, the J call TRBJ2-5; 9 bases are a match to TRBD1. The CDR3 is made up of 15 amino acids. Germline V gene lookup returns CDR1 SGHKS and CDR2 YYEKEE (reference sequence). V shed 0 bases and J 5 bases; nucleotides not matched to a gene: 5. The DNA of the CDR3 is TGTGCCAGCAGCTTGGAATACAGGGGGCTTGAGACCCAGTACTTC. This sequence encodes CASSLEYRGLETQYF.

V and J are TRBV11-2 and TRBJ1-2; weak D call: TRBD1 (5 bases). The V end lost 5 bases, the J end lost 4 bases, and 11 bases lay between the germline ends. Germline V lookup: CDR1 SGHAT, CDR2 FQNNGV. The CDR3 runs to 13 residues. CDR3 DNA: TGTGCCAGCAGCCATACAGGTTTCTATGGCTACACCTTC. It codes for CASSHTGFYGYTF.

CDR3 in amino acids: CASSSSAVSGELFF. In nucleotides, the CDR3 is TGTGCCAGCAGTTCCTCGGCAGTTTCCGGGGAGCTGTTTTTT. The chain combines TRBV28 with TRBJ2-2; no clear D. V was shortened by 4 bases and J by 6 bases, with 12 bases between the two germline ends. This CDR3 spans 14 amino acids. The germline gives CDR1 MDHEN, CDR2 SYDVKM.

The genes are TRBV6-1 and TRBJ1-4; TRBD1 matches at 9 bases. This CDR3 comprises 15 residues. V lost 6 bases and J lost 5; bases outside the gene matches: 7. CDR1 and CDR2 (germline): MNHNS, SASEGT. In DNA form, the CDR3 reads TGTGCCAGCAGGGGGACCGGGACAGGGAATGAAAAACTGTTTTTT. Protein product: CASRGTGTGNEKLFF.

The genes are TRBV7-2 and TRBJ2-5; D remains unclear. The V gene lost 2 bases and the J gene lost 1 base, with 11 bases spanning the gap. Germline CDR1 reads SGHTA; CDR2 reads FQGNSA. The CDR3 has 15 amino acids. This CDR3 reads CASSLTRLGQETQYF. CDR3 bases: TGTGCCAGCAGCTTAACCCGCCTAGGCCAAGAGACCCAGTACTTC.

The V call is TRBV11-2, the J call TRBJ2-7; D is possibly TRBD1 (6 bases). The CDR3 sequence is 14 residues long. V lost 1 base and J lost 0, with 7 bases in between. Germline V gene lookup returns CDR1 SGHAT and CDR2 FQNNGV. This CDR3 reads CASSLGQVSYEQYF. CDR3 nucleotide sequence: TGTGCCAGCAGCTTAGGACAGGTCTCCTACGAGCAGTACTTC.

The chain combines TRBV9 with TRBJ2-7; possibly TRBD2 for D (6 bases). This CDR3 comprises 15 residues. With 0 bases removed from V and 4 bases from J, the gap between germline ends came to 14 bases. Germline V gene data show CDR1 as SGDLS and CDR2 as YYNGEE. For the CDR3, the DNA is TGTGCCAGCAGCGTAGAAGGACATGGGGGGTACGAGCAGTACTTC. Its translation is CASSVEGHGGYEQYF.

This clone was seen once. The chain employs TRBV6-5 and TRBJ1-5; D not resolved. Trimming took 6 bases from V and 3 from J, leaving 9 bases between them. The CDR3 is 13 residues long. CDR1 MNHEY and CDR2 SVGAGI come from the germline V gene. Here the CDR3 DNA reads TGTGCCAGCAGGATGACGGCCAATCAGCCCCAGCATTTT. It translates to CASRMTANQPQHF.

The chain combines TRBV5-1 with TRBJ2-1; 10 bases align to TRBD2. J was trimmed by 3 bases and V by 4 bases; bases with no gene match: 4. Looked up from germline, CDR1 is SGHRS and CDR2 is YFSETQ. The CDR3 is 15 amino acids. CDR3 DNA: TGCGCCAGCAGCCCCGGACTAGCGGTCTACAATGAGCAGTTCTTC. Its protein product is CASSPGLAVYNEQFF.

The CDR3, as DNA: TGCGCCAGCAGCCAATGGAGGCAAGAGACCCAGTACTTC. The encoded protein is CASSQWRQETQYF. The chain joins TRBV4-1 to TRBJ2-5; possible D gene TRBD2, 5 bases. With 2 bases removed from V and 2 bases from J, the gap between germline ends came to 6 bases. The germline CDR1 and CDR2 sequences are MGHRA and YSYEKL. This CDR3 region has 13 residues.

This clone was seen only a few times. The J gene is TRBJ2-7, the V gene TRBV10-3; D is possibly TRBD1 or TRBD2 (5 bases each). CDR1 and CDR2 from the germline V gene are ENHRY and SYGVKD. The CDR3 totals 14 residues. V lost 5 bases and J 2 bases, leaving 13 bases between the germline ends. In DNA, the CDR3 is TGTGCCATCAGTCCCCGGGACCCAGCCTACGAGCAGTACTTC. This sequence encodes CAISPRDPAYEQYF.

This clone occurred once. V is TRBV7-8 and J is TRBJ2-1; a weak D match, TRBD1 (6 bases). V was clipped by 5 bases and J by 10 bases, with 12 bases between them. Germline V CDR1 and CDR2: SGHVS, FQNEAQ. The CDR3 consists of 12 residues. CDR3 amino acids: CASSPQGTEQFF. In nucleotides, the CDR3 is TGTGCCAGCAGCCCCCAAGGGACAGAGCAGTTCTTC.